These T cell receptor beta chains were read from a single sample in a study of cytomegalovirus exposure and HLA in healthy donors. Assay: immunoSEQ multiplex PCR; the TCRdb copy retains only in-frame clones and omits some. In the table there are some 70,000 clones, 76% of which are singletons. The sample consisted of PBMCs. The receptors derive from a man younger than 35 in good health and CMV-seronegative. CDR3s include the opening cysteine and the closing phenylalanine or tryptophan.

>TRBV19
CASSITGLSNQPQHF
>TRBV5-4
CASTIQGQETQYF
>TRBV29-1
CSVPSAGGYEQYF
>TRBV7-2
CASSLGGRASGTDTQYF
>TRBV7-2
CASSRTAERATNEKLFF
>TRBV7-2
CASSLGQGVKKLFF
>TRBV29-1
CSAATGNQETQYF
>TRBV9
CASSVGGAAGQPQHF
>TRBV19
CASSPGLVVAQYF
>TRBV6-1
CASRAAGSSYNEQFF
>TRBV6-1
CASTLEQGATGELFF
>TRBV6-9
CASSYSLAGVGETQYF
>TRBV6-1
CASSGTGRVDYGYTF
>TRBV5-1
CASSSNGGTYNEQFF
>TRBV5-5
CASSSHQINYGYTF
>TRBV2
CASSFTGTRNTGELFF
>TRBV5-4
CASSSRQLNTGELFF
>TRBV6-1
CASSVAGAYTF
>TRBV5-4
CAYSEQGARETQYF
>TRBV11-2
CASSPIRQGSSNYGYTF
>TRBV5-5
CASSLRGQQKETQYF
>TRBV30
CAWRGDRGPMQYF